These T cell receptor beta chains were read from a single sample in a study of T-cell reconstitution after alpha-beta-depleted transplantation in children. One entry per CDR3 protein results from TCRdb running MiXCR on the PCR reads. Of some 530,000 distinct CDR3 sequences listed, about an eighth are singletons. The sequenced sample was PBMCs from the stem cell graft donor, obtained from the stem cell graft. Receptors originate from a human donor who donated a stem cell graft to a child with combined immunodeficiency. Both conserved end residues are trimmed from each CDR3. The order of the fields is J gene, V gene, CDR3 protein.

j_gene: TRBJ1-6; v_gene: TRBV7-2; CDR3aa: ASSLILGLRSPLH
j_gene: TRBJ2-7; v_gene: TRBV5-1; CDR3aa: ASSLERVGEQY
j_gene: TRBJ2-1; v_gene: TRBV4-1; CDR3aa: ASSQGGLAGSEQF
j_gene: TRBJ1-6; v_gene: TRBV30; CDR3aa: AWSVPGNSPLH
j_gene: TRBJ2-3; v_gene: TRBV29-1; CDR3aa: SVEGDRETQDTQY
j_gene: TRBJ2-2; v_gene: TRBV24-1; CDR3aa: ATITLRDRAAGELF
j_gene: TRBJ2-6; v_gene: TRBV7-9; CDR3aa: ASSLTGSSGANVLT
j_gene: TRBJ2-1; v_gene: TRBV10-3; CDR3aa: ATGTLSYNEQF
j_gene: TRBJ2-5; v_gene: TRBV12-3/TRBV12-4; CDR3aa: ASSWTLDRETQY
j_gene: TRBJ2-1; v_gene: TRBV6-2/TRBV6-3; CDR3aa: ASNFGGGGNEQF
j_gene: TRBJ2-1; v_gene: TRBV15; CDR3aa: ATSSYARGEGDEQF
j_gene: TRBJ2-1; v_gene: TRBV20-1; CDR3aa: SARDPRNEQF
j_gene: TRBJ2-2; v_gene: TRBV4-3; CDR3aa: ASSQGFGTNTGELF
j_gene: TRBJ2-7; v_gene: TRBV12-3/TRBV12-4; CDR3aa: ASSSRDRGIDEQY
j_gene: TRBJ1-5; v_gene: TRBV2; CDR3aa: ASSEAPSFRSKDQPQH
j_gene: TRBJ2-3; v_gene: TRBV20-1; CDR3aa: SPGGRSSTDTQY
j_gene: TRBJ2-1; v_gene: TRBV7-9; CDR3aa: ASRPGTAYNEQF
j_gene: TRBJ2-1; v_gene: TRBV27; CDR3aa: ASSSRDRVPSYNEQF
j_gene: TRBJ2-1; v_gene: TRBV28; CDR3aa: ASSLGRRVYNEQF
j_gene: TRBJ1-2; v_gene: TRBV3-1; CDR3aa: ASSPRRQGSGYT
j_gene: TRBJ2-7; v_gene: TRBV6-1; CDR3aa: ASRGDNPYEQY
j_gene: TRBJ2-3; v_gene: TRBV10-3; CDR3aa: ATSRAADTDTQY
j_gene: TRBJ2-3; v_gene: TRBV20-1; CDR3aa: SARQYRLAGTDTQY
j_gene: TRBJ1-1; v_gene: TRBV2; CDR3aa: ASSDLGPNTEAF
j_gene: TRBJ2-7; v_gene: TRBV7-2; CDR3aa: ASSLNSGRVPYEQY
j_gene: TRBJ2-2; v_gene: TRBV6-5; CDR3aa: ASSYPQVPGELF
j_gene: TRBJ1-1; v_gene: TRBV7-9; CDR3aa: ASSNNPGIMNTEAF
j_gene: TRBJ2-7; v_gene: TRBV20-1; CDR3aa: SARVGSLAGGFTYEQY
j_gene: TRBJ2-7; v_gene: TRBV5-1; CDR3aa: ASSLGFQYYEQY
j_gene: TRBJ1-5; v_gene: TRBV5-1; CDR3aa: ASSRGQGLRPQH
j_gene: TRBJ1-1; v_gene: TRBV12-3/TRBV12-4; CDR3aa: ASTVDRDEAF
j_gene: TRBJ1-2; v_gene: TRBV12-3/TRBV12-4; CDR3aa: ASSLGLMGGGYT
j_gene: TRBJ1-1; v_gene: TRBV14; CDR3aa: ASSPRGGGYTEAF
j_gene: TRBJ1-4; v_gene: TRBV11-2; CDR3aa: ASSLGYRSTNEKLF
j_gene: TRBJ2-7; v_gene: TRBV7-2; CDR3aa: ASSPSLIPYEQY
j_gene: TRBJ2-1; v_gene: TRBV3-1; CDR3aa: ASSRPAGLRRGSYNEQF
j_gene: TRBJ1-2; v_gene: TRBV30; CDR3aa: AGSQGARGDGYT
j_gene: TRBJ1-4; v_gene: TRBV4-3; CDR3aa: ASSQDRGTGATNEKLF
j_gene: TRBJ2-5; v_gene: TRBV5-1; CDR3aa: ASSTDSPETQY
j_gene: TRBJ2-1; v_gene: TRBV7-9; CDR3aa: ASRGGTGYEQF
j_gene: TRBJ2-1; v_gene: TRBV7-8; CDR3aa: ASSKFVAGVITYNEQF
j_gene: TRBJ2-5; v_gene: TRBV12-3/TRBV12-4; CDR3aa: ASSPNIEAGGETQY
j_gene: TRBJ2-7; v_gene: TRBV2; CDR3aa: ASSDGTGLYEQY
j_gene: TRBJ1-1; v_gene: TRBV20-1; CDR3aa: SAREWDIILNTEAF
j_gene: TRBJ2-1; v_gene: TRBV4-1; CDR3aa: ASSQVVRTYNEQF
j_gene: TRBJ1-5; v_gene: TRBV6-1; CDR3aa: ASSDRGRGSNQPQH
j_gene: TRBJ1-1; v_gene: TRBV6-5; CDR3aa: ASSYSGTEPNTEAF
j_gene: TRBJ1-5; v_gene: TRBV12-3/TRBV12-4; CDR3aa: ASSLAGVNQPQH